The rows below give T cell receptor beta chains drawn from one sample of a study of CD8+ T cells in alopecia areata. Data came from immunoSEQ multiplex PCR; TCRdb stores just in-frame clones and leaves some out. This table holds about 160,000 clones, more than 75% found once. Material: CD8+ T cells sorted from blood, obtained at week 0. These receptors came from a human donor with alopecia areata. The CDR3 runs from the conserved cysteine through the conserved F or W. D genes are given only for firm matches. Only part of the rows carry a size: once, few, many, or a class if the clone is expanded.

>.|.|TRBJ2-7|TRBV6-1
TGTGCCAGCAGTGGTGCTTCGACAGGGACTCCTTACGAGCAGTACTTC
CASSGASTGTPYEQYF
>.|.|TRBJ2-3|TRBV6-6
TGTGCCAGCCTTCCCCCAACAGGGACAGATACGCAGTATTTT
CASLPPTGTDTQYF
>.|TRBD1|TRBJ1-5|TRBV19
TGTGCCAGTAGTATTGCGGACAGGGTGACCTACGAGTCTAGAAATCAGCCCCAGCATTTT
CASSIADRVTYESRNQPQHF
>.|TRBD1|TRBJ2-7|TRBV6-1
TGTGCCAGCAGTGTCTTCCCGGGACAGAAGAACGAGCAGTACTTC
CASSVFPGQKNEQYF
>.|TRBD1|TRBJ2-1|TRBV4-1
TGCGCCAGCAGCCGCGCCGGGACAGAGAACAATGAGCAGTTCTTC
CASSRAGTENNEQFF
>.|.|TRBJ1-1|TRBV5-6
TGTGCCAGCAGTGAGGAGGGTCGGACTGAAGCTTTCTTT
CASSEEGRTEAFF
>.|.|TRBJ2-7|TRBV10-2
TGCGCCAGCAGTGTTGGAGCTACCTACGAGCAGTACTTC
CASSVGATYEQYF
>.|.|TRBJ2-3|TRBV6-6
TGTGCCAGCAGTTATAAAGGCCCCGATACGCAGTATTTT
CASSYKGPDTQYF
>.|TRBD1|TRBJ1-2|TRBV5-1
TGCGCCAGCAGCCCGTCGGGACAGGACTATGGCTACACCTTC
CASSPSGQDYGYTF
>.|TRBD1|TRBJ1-2|TRBV27
TGTGCCAGCACCCCCGGGACAGCTAACTATGGCTACACCTTC
CASTPGTANYGYTF
>.|TRBD1|TRBJ2-7|TRBV11-3
TGTGCCAGCAGCCGCGGGACAGGGGGCAACGAGCAGTACTTC
CASSRGTGGNEQYF
>.|TRBD1|TRBJ2-1|TRBV5-6
TGTGCCAGCAGCCTCCCGGGGCAGGGGGCAGGGGTGAATGAGCAGTTCTTC
CASSLPGQGAGVNEQFF
>.|.|TRBJ2-5|TRBV7-9
TGTGCCAGCAGAGGAAGAGGACAGATGGGCGAATTCCAAGAGACCCAGTACTTC
CASRGRGQMGEFQETQYF
>.|.|TRBJ2-2|TRBV4-1
TGCGCCAGCAGCCAAGTGCAGGGGAACACCGGGGAGCTGTTTTTT
CASSQVQGNTGELFF
>.|.|TRBJ2-6|TRBV7-2
TGTGCCAGCAGCCCAACACCCTCTGGGGCCAACGTCCTGACTTTC
CASSPTPSGANVLTF
>once|.|TRBJ2-7|TRBV30
TGTGCCTGGAGTGTGCTGCCAAGTTTGTACGAGCAGTACTTC
CAWSVLPSLYEQYF
>.|.|TRBJ2-7|TRBV7-9
TGTGCCAGCAGCACGCTGGGGGCTTACTACGAGCAGTACTTC
CASSTLGAYYEQYF
>.|.|TRBJ2-2|TRBV27
TGTGCCAGCAGTTTATCCACAGTCCTGTCCGGGGGCACCGGGGAGCTGTTTTTT
CASSLSTVLSGGTGELFF
>.|TRBD1|TRBJ1-4|TRBV7-9
TGTGCCAGCAGCCGACAGGGGTCGGCAACTAATGAAAAACTGTTTTTT
CASSRQGSATNEKLFF
>.|TRBD1|TRBJ2-1|TRBV29-1
TGCAGCGTTGAATTTGCGGACAGGGGGCTCGGCGGTGAGCAGTTCTTC
CSVEFADRGLGGEQFF
>.|TRBD1|TRBJ2-7|TRBV14
TGTGCCAGCAGCCAATTCGCAGGGGGCAACTCCTACGAGCAGTACTTC
CASSQFAGGNSYEQYF
>.|TRBD1|TRBJ2-7|TRBV7-8
TGTGCCAGCAGCTTAGCTGGGACAGCATACTACGAGCAGTACTTC
CASSLAGTAYYEQYF
>.|.|TRBJ2-3|TRBV29-1
TGCAGCGTTGAAGAGAGCTCGGGACTGGGCATGGGAGATACGCAGTATTTT
CSVEESSGLGMGDTQYF
>once|TRBD2|TRBJ2-7|TRBV6-1
TGTGCCCACAAAGAGGCTAGCGGTGCCTACGAGCAGTACTTC
CAHKEASGAYEQYF
>.|TRBD1|TRBJ1-1|TRBV9
TGTGCCAGCAGCGCCCATGGACAGGGAGGCACTGAAGCTTTCTTT
CASSAHGQGGTEAFF
>.|.|TRBJ2-3|TRBV9
TGTGCCAGCAGCGTATATTCAGATACGCAGTATTTT
CASSVYSDTQYF
>.|.|TRBJ2-1|TRBV19
TGTGCCAGTAGTATCGGCCAGGGGATAAGCAATGAGCAGTTCTTC
CASSIGQGISNEQFF
>.|.|TRBJ1-3|TRBV25-1
TGTGCCAGCAGTGAGGGCGACTCTGGAAACACCATATATTTT
CASSEGDSGNTIYF
>.|TRBD1|TRBJ2-2|TRBV5-6
TGTGCCAGCAGCTATTTTTCTTCCGGGACAGACACCGGGGAGCTGTTTTTT
CASSYFSSGTDTGELFF
>once|.|TRBJ2-7|TRBV9
TGTGCCAGCAGCCGGGGCACCGCCTACGAGCAGTACTTC
CASSRGTAYEQYF
>.|.|TRBJ2-1|TRBV6-5
TGTGCCAGCAGTTACTCGAGTCGTCCCGATGAGCAGTTCTTC
CASSYSSRPDEQFF
>.|TRBD1|TRBJ2-7|TRBV2
TGTGCCAGCAGTGCGACAGGGGAAGGCAACTACGAGCAGTACTTC
CASSATGEGNYEQYF
>.|.|TRBJ2-1|TRBV5-1
TGCGCCAGCAGCTGGTGGCCAGCTCGTGATGAGCAGTTCTTC
CASSWWPARDEQFF
>.|.|TRBJ2-1|TRBV28
TGTGCCAGCAGTTTCACTTCTTTAAACAATGAGCAGTTCTTC
CASSFTSLNNEQFF
>.|.|TRBJ2-6|TRBV6-1
TGTGCCAGCAGGGTTATGGGGGCCAACGTCCTGACTTTC
CASRVMGANVLTF
>few|.|TRBJ2-2|TRBV19
TGTGCCAGTAGTTGGGGTAGCACCGGGGAGCTGTTTTTT
CASSWGSTGELFF
>.|.|TRBJ2-2|TRBV30
TGTGCCTGGAGTCACACAGGGTCCGGGGAGCTGTTTTTT
CAWSHTGSGELFF
>.|TRBD1|TRBJ1-1|TRBV7-9
TGTGCCAGCAGCCCCGGGACAGGGCCTTCTGAAGCTTTCTTT
CASSPGTGPSEAFF
>.|.|TRBJ2-7|TRBV7-2
TGTGCCAGCAGCTCTTACCCATCCTACGAGCAGTACTTC
CASSSYPSYEQYF
>once|.|TRBJ2-1|TRBV23-1
TGCGCCAGCAGTTGGGCGATATCCTACAATGAGCAGTTCTTC
CASSWAISYNEQFF
>.|TRBD1|TRBJ2-2|TRBV5-6
TGTGCCAGCAGAGCCGGGACAGGGATCTCCGGGGAGCTGTTTTTT
CASRAGTGISGELFF
>.|TRBD2|TRBJ2-3|TRBV30
TGTGCCTCAGGGGATCTAGCGGGGGCGGCAGATACGCAGTATTTT
CASGDLAGAADTQYF
>.|TRBD2|TRBJ2-5|TRBV4-1
TGCGCCAGCAGCCAGGGGGGACTAGCGGGAGAGACCCAGTACTTC
CASSQGGLAGETQYF
>.|.|TRBJ1-2|TRBV27
TGTGCCAGCAGTCCCAACAGAGCTTATGGCTACACCTTC
CASSPNRAYGYTF
>.|.|TRBJ2-2|TRBV15
TGTGCCACCAGCAGAGATCGCTCGAACACCGGGGAGCTGTTTTTT
CATSRDRSNTGELFF
>.|.|TRBJ2-6|TRBV19
TGTGCCAGTACCCCCCAGAGGGGGACTGGGGCCAACGTCCTGACTTTC
CASTPQRGTGANVLTF
>once|TRBD1|TRBJ2-7|TRBV4-1
TGCGCCAGCAGCCCCCCGGGACAGGGGGGAGGCTACGAGCAGTACTTC
CASSPPGQGGGYEQYF
>.|TRBD1|TRBJ2-5|TRBV5-1
TGCGCCAGCAGCCACGGACAGGGCGAAGAGACCCAGTACTTC
CASSHGQGEETQYF
>.|TRBD2|TRBJ2-7|TRBV4-1
TGCGCCAGCAGCCAAGGTCTAGCGGGAGGGCAGCGGTTC
CASSQGLAGGQRF
>many|.|TRBJ2-5|TRBV15
TGTGCCACCAGCCCGGGCGGGCCAGGGGAGACCCAGTACTTC
CATSPGGPGETQYF